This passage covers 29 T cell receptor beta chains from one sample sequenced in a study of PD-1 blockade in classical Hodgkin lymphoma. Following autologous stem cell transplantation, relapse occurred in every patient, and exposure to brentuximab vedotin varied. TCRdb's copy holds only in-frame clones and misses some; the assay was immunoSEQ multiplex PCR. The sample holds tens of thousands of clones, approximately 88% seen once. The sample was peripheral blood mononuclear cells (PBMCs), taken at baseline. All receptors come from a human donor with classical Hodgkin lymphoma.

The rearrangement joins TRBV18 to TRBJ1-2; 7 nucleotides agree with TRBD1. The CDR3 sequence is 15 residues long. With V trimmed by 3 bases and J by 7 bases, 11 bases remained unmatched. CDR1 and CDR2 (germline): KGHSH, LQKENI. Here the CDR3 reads CASSPETGTLGGYTF. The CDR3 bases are TGTGCCAGCTCACCCGAGACAGGGACTCTTGGTGGCTACACCTTC. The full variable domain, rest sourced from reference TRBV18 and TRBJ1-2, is NAGVMQNPRHLVRRRGQEARLRCSPMKGHSHVYWYRQLPEEGLKFMVYLQKENIIDESGMPKERFSAEFPKEGPSILRIQQVVRGDSAAYFCASSPETGTLGGYTFGSGTRLTVV.

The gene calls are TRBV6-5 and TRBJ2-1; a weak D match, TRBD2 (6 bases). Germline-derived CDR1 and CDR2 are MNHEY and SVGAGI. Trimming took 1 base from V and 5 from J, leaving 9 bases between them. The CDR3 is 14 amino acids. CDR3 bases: TGTGCCAGCAGTTACTATTCGGGAGACAATGAGCAGTTCTTC. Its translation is CASSYYSGDNEQFF.

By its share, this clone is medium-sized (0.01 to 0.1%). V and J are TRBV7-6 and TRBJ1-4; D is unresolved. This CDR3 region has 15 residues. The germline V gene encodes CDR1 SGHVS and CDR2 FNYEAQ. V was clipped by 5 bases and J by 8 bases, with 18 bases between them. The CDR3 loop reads CASSPSDLLVEKLFF. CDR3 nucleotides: TGTGCCAGCAGCCCTTCTGACCTACTCGTAGAAAAACTGTTTTTT.

CDR3 protein: CAWSVFLAGPLGEQFF. In DNA form, the CDR3 reads TGTGCCTGGAGTGTTTTTCTAGCGGGCCCCTTGGGTGAGCAGTTCTTC. The chain uses TRBV30 and TRBJ2-1; 8 nucleotides align to TRBD2. Germline-derived CDR1 and CDR2 are GTSNPN and SVGIG (reference sequence). The CDR3 consists of 16 residues. Trimming took 0 bases from V and 9 from J; bases not matched to a gene: 13.

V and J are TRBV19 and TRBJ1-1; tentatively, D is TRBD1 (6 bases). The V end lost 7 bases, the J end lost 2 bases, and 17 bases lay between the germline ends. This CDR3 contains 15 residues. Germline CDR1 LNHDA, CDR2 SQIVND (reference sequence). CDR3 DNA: TGTGCCAGTACTCCACTCCGGGACACCAACACTGAAGCTTTCTTT. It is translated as CASTPLRDTNTEAFF.

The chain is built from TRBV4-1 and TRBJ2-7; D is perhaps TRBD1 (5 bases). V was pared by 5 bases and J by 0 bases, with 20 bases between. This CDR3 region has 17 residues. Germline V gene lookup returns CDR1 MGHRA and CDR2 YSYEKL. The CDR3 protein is CASSFEVVRVPSYEQYF. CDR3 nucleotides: TGCGCCAGCAGCTTCGAGGTAGTCAGGGTCCCCTCCTACGAGCAGTACTTC.

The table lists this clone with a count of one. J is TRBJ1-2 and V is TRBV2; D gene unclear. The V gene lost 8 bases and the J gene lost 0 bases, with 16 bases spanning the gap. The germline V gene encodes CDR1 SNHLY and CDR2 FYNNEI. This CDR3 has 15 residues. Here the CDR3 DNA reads TGTGCCAGCTCAGACGTTACTTCATCTAACTATGGCTACACCTTC. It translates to CASSDVTSSNYGYTF.

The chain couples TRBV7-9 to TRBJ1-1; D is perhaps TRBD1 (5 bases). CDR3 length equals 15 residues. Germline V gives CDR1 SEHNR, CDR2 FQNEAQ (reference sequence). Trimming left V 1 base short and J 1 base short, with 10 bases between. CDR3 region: CASSLGLGQNTEAFF. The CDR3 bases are TGTGCCAGCAGCTTAGGCCTAGGACAGAACACTGAAGCTTTCTTT.

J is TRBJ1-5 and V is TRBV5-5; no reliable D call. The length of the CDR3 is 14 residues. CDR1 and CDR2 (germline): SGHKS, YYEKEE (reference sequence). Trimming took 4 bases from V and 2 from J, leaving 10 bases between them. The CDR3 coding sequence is TGTGCCAGCAGCCCTCTCGGCGGCAATCAGCCCCAGCATTTT. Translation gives CASSPLGGNQPQHF.

CDR3 nucleotide sequence: TGTGCCAGCAGCTTAGGCGGGGGCTTCACAGATACGCAGTATTTT. This gives the protein CASSLGGGFTDTQYF. This chain links TRBV7-3 with TRBJ2-3; D might be TRBD2 (7 bases). Germline V lookup: CDR1 SGHTA, CDR2 FQGTGA. The ends were cut back, 2 bases at V and 2 bases at J, with 11 bases in the middle. The CDR3 extends over 15 amino acids.

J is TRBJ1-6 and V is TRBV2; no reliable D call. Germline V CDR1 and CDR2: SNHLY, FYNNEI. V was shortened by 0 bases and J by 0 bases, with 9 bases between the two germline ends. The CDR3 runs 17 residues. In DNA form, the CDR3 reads TGTGCCAGCAGTGAAGCGTCGCAGAGCTCCTATAATTCACCCCTCCACTTT. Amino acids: CASSEASQSSYNSPLHF.

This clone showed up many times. The CDR3 spells CASSSTPVYGYTF. DNA for the CDR3: TGTGCCAGCAGCTCAACTCCAGTCTATGGCTACACCTTC. The chain employs TRBV2 and TRBJ1-2; D uncertain. V lost 6 bases and J lost 4, with 12 bases in between. Germline assignment: CDR1 SNHLY and CDR2 FYNNEI. The CDR3 has 13 residues.

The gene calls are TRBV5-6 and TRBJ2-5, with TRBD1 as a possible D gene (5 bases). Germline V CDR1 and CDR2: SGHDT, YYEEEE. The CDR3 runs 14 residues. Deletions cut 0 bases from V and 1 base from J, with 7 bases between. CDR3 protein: CASSLGQGQETQYF. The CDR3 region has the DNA TGTGCCAGCAGCTTGGGGCAGGGCCAAGAGACCCAGTACTTC.

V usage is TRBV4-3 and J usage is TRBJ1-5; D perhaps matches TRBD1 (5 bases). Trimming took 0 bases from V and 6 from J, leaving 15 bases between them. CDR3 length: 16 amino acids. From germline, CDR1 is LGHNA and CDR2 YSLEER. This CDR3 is CASSQDVGQGGQPQHF. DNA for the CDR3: TGCGCCAGCAGCCAAGATGTTGGCCAGGGAGGTCAGCCCCAGCATTTT.

CDR3 coding DNA: TGTGCCAGCAGCAGATCCGGGACAGGGGAGTACAATGAGCAGTTCTTC. This sequence encodes CASSRSGTGEYNEQFF. The chain combines TRBV4-2 with TRBJ2-1; 10 bases are a match to TRBD1. The V gene end was trimmed by 5 bases and the J gene end by 4 bases; junction bases not matched to a gene: 8. Per germline, CDR1 LGHNA and CDR2 YNFKEQ. The CDR3 length is 16 residues.

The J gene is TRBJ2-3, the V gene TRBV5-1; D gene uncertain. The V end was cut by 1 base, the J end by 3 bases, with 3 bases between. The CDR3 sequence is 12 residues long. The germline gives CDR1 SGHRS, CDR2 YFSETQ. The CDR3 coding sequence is TGCGCCAGCAGCTTGTCAACAGATACGCAGTATTTT. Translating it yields CASSLSTDTQYF.

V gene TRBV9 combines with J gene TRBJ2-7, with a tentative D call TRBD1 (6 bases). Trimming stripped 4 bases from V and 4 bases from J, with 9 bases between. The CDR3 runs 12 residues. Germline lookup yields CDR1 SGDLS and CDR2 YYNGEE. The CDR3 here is CASSPQGYEQYF. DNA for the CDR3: TGTGCCAGCAGCCCTCAGGGGTACGAGCAGTACTTC.

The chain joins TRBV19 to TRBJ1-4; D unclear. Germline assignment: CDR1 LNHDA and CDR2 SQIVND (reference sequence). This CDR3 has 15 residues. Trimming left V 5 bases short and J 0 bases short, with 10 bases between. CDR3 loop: CASSPPFATNEKLFF. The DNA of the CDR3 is TGTGCCAGTAGTCCTCCGTTTGCAACTAATGAAAAACTGTTTTTT.

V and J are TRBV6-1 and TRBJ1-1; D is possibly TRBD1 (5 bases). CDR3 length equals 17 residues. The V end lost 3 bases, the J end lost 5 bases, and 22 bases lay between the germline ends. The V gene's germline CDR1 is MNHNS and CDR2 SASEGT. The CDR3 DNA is TGTGCCAGCAGTGACCTCGGGGGAGGGGTCAGATTTACTGAAGCTTTCTTT. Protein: CASSDLGGGVRFTEAFF.

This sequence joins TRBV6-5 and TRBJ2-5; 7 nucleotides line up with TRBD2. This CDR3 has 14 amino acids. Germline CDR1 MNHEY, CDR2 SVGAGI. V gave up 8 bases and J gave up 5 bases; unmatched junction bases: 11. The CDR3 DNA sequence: TGTGCCAGCGCACCTCGGGGGACTAAGGAGACCCAGTACTTC. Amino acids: CASAPRGTKETQYF.

The CDR3 loop is CASSLDGYNSPLHF. As DNA, the CDR3 is TGTGCCAGCAGCTTAGACGGGTATAATTCACCCCTCCACTTT. This chain joins TRBV7-8 and TRBJ1-6; D ambiguous. Between the trimmed V and J ends, which lost 1 base and 4 bases, there was a span of 5 bases. Germline V lookup: CDR1 SGHVS, CDR2 FQNEAQ. The CDR3 is made up of 14 amino acids.

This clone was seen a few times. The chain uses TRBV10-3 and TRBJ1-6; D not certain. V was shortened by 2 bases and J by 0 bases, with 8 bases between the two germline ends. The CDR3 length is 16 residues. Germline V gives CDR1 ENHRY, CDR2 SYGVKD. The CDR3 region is CAISETDSSYNSPLHF. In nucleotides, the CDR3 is TGTGCCATCAGTGAGACAGATAGCTCCTATAATTCACCCCTCCACTTT.

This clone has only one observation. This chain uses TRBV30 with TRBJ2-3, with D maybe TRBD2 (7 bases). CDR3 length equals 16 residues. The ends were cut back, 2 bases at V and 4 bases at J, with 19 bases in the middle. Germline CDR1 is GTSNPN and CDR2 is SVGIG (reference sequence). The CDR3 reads CAWSPRGGLDPDTQYF. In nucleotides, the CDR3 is TGTGCCTGGAGTCCGAGGGGGGGCCTAGATCCAGATACGCAGTATTTT.

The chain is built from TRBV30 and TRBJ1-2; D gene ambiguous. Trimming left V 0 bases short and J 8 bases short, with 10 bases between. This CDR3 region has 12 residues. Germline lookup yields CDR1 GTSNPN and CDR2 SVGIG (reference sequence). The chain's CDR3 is CAWSVLGRGYTF. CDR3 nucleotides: TGTGCCTGGAGTGTACTGGGGAGGGGCTACACCTTC.

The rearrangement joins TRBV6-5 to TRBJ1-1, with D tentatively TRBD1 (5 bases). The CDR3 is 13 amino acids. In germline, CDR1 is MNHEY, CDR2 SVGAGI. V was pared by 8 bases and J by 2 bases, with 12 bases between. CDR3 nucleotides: TGTGCCAGCCGATCGGGACTAAACACTGAAGCTTTCTTT. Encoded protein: CASRSGLNTEAFF.

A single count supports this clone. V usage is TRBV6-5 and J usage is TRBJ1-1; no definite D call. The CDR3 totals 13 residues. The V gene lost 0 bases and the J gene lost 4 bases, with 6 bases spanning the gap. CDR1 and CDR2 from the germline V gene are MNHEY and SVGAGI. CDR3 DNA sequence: TGTGCCAGCAGTTACTCCCCGGGCACTGAAGCTTTCTTT. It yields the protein CASSYSPGTEAFF.

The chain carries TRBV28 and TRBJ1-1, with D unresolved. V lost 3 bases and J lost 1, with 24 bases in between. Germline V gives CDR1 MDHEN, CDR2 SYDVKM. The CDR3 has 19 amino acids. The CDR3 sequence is CASSFFSGWVPGRNTEAFF. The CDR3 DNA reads TGTGCCAGCAGTTTTTTTTCGGGGTGGGTCCCTGGCAGGAACACTGAAGCTTTCTTT.

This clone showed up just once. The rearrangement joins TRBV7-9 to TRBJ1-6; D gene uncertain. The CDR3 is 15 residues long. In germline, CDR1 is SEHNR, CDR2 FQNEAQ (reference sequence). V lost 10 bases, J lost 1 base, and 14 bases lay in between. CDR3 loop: CATQTWGSYNSPLHF. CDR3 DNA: TGTGCCACTCAGACATGGGGTTCCTATAATTCACCCCTCCACTTT.

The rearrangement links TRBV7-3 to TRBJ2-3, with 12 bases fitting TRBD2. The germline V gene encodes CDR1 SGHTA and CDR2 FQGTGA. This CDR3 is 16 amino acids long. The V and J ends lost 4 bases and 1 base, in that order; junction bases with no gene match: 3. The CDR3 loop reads CASSSRLAGGTDTQYF. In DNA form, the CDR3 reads TGTGCCAGCAGCTCGAGACTAGCGGGGGGCACAGATACGCAGTATTTT. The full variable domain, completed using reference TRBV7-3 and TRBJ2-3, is GAGVSQTPSNKVTEKGKYVELRCDPISGHTALYWYRQSLGQGPEFLIYFQGTGAADDSGLPNDRFFAVRPEGSVSTLKIQRTERGDSAVYLCASSSRLAGGTDTQYFGPGTRLTVL.